These 18 T cell receptor beta chains share one sample of origin, sequenced in a study of graft-versus-host responses after intestinal transplantation. Sequencing was performed with immunoSEQ multiplex PCR; in TCRdb, only in-frame clones are kept and a portion is missing. The repertoire holds some 46,000 clones, about 95% seen once, with 1.5% to 2% in the top ten. The sample consisted of PBMCs, taken 335 days after intestinal transplant. The receptors derive from a human patient who received an intestinal transplant, so some T cells may come from the graft donor.

The chain carries TRBV4-1 and TRBJ2-4; D may be TRBD1 (6 bases). Germline-derived CDR1 and CDR2 are MGHRA and YSYEKL. This CDR3 comprises 12 residues. Trimming pared 3 bases from V and 6 bases from J, leaving 6 bases between. CDR3 amino acids: CASSQGANIQYF. In DNA, the CDR3 is TGCGCCAGCAGCCAGGGGGCAAACATTCAGTACTTC.

The chain joins TRBV6-5 to TRBJ1-6, with 7 bases matching TRBD1. This CDR3 contains 14 residues. Germline CDR1 is MNHEY and CDR2 is SVGAGI. Unmatched junction bases numbered 9, after V lost 6 bases and J lost 10 bases. CDR3 sequence: CASSAITGESPLHF. The CDR3 nucleotides are TGTGCCAGCAGCGCGATTACAGGGGAATCACCCCTCCACTTT.

The rearrangement uses TRBV6-7 and TRBJ1-1, with 9 bases that match TRBD1. TRBV6-7 is marked as an open reading frame, function uncertain. The CDR3 contains 14 residues. V lost 2 bases to trimming and J lost 8 bases; unmatched junction nucleotides: 6. Written as DNA, the CDR3 is TGTGCCAGCAGTTACGTGAGGACAGGGGACGAAGCTTTCTTT. Protein: CASSYVRTGDEAFF.

Concerning this clone: At one boundary the junction diverges from the germline segment, which might be a read error. The chain links TRBV13 to TRBJ1-1; D is undetermined. This CDR3 has 15 residues. The germline CDR1 and CDR2 sequences are PRHDT and FYEKMQ (reference sequence). The CDR3 is CASSESDGVNAEAFF. The CDR3 DNA follows: TGTGCCAGCAGCGAGTCGGACGGGGTGAACGCTGAAGCTTTCTTT.

The V and J genes are TRBV5-6 and TRBJ2-5; D possibly uses TRBD1 or TRBD2 (5 bases each). Germline CDR1 and CDR2: SGHDT and YYEEEE. The CDR3 is 16 residues long. The V gene lost 4 bases and the J gene lost 0 bases, with 16 bases spanning the gap. CDR3 DNA: TGTGCCAGCAGCGTGATGGGGGTGGGGTACCAAGAGACCCAGTACTTC. It is translated as CASSVMGVGYQETQYF.

This rearrangement joins TRBV4-2 to TRBJ2-1; 7 bases fit TRBD2. Losses at the gene ends were 1 base for V and 4 bases for J; bases not matched to a gene: 7. This CDR3 is 16 amino acids long. The germline gives CDR1 LGHNA, CDR2 YNFKEQ. CDR3 amino acids: CASSQVAGLGYNEQFF. DNA of the CDR3: TGTGCCAGCAGCCAAGTGGCTGGACTAGGGTACAATGAGCAGTTCTTC.

Here the CDR3 reads CSVEDIQARETYEQYF. The CDR3 DNA reads as TGCAGCGTTGAAGATATTCAAGCGCGCGAGACCTACGAGCAGTACTTC. The genes are TRBV29-1 and TRBJ2-7, with D unclear. In germline, CDR1 is SQVTM, CDR2 ANQGSEA. The CDR3 runs 16 residues. Trimming cost V 0 bases and J 2 bases, with 17 bases left between them.

The rearrangement joins TRBV5-4 to TRBJ1-2; 7 bases line up with TRBD1. Trimming at V came to 0 bases and at J to 6 bases, leaving 2 bases not matched to a gene. This CDR3 region has 13 residues. Germline CDR1 is SGHNT and CDR2 is YYREEE (reference sequence). Written as DNA, the CDR3 is TGTGCCAGCAGCTTGGTAGGGACAGATGGCTACACCTTC. It codes for CASSLVGTDGYTF.

The chain recombines TRBV19 with TRBJ1-2; a possible D gene is TRBD1 (6 bases). Deletions cut 7 bases from V and 8 bases from J, with 11 bases between. The CDR3 loop spans 11 amino acids. The germline V gene encodes CDR1 LNHDA and CDR2 SQIVND (reference sequence). As DNA, the CDR3 is TGTGCCAGTACGGACACAGGGGGCTACACCTTC. As protein: CASTDTGGYTF.

The V call is TRBV7-9, the J call TRBJ2-2; possibly TRBD1 or TRBD2 for D (5 bases each). Germline V lookup: CDR1 SEHNR, CDR2 FQNEAQ (reference sequence). The CDR3 spans 16 residues. Trimming took 5 bases from V and 4 from J, leaving 17 bases between them. In DNA form, the CDR3 reads TGTGCCAGCAGCCCGACGCACCTGAGGGGCACCGGGGAGCTGTTTTTT. Translation: CASSPTHLRGTGELFF. Drawing the rest from reference TRBV7-9 and TRBJ2-2, the complete variable domain is DTGVSQNPRHKITKRGQNVTFRCDPISEHNRLYWYRQTLGQGPEFLTYFQNEAQLEKSRLLSDRFSAERPKGSFSTLEIQRTEQGDSAMYLCASSPTHLRGTGELFFGEGSRLTVL.

The V call is TRBV2, the J call TRBJ1-6; D remains unclear. This CDR3 region has 12 residues. Deletions cut 4 bases from V and 7 bases from J, with 5 bases between. The V gene's germline CDR1 is SNHLY and CDR2 FYNNEI. The CDR3 reads CASSVENSPLHF. CDR3 bases: TGTGCCAGCAGTGTTGAAAATTCACCCCTCCACTTT. The variable domain in full, with the rest retrieved from reference TRBV2 and TRBJ1-6, is EPEVTQTPSHQVTQMGQEVILRCVPISNHLYFYWYRQILGQKVEFLVSFYNNEISEKSEIFDDQFSVERPDGSNFTLKIRSTKLEDSAMYFCASSVENSPLHFGNGTRLTVT.

The chain carries TRBV2 and TRBJ1-6; no reliable D call. Trimming took off 6 bases at V and 10 bases at J, with 25 bases between the two ends. CDR3 size: 17 residues. From germline, CDR1 is SNHLY and CDR2 FYNNEI. CDR3 sequence (DNA): TGTGCCAGCAGCTCCAGGCCTGGAAGAGCCCCTGGGTCACCCCTCCACTTT. Translation gives CASSSRPGRAPGSPLHF.

This chain links TRBV27 with TRBJ1-6, with 7 bases matching TRBD1. Germline values: CDR1 MNHEY, CDR2 SMNVEV (reference sequence). The J segment lost 6 bases and the V segment lost 2 bases, leaving 1 base of the junction unmatched. The CDR3 totals 14 residues. CDR3 sequence: CASSLQGGNSPLHF. As DNA, the CDR3 is TGTGCCAGCAGTTTACAGGGGGGTAATTCACCCCTCCACTTT.

The chain recombines TRBV7-7 with TRBJ1-1; D is unclear. The germline gives CDR1 SSHAT, CDR2 FNYEAQ (reference sequence). CDR3 length: 13 residues. The V end lost 0 bases, the J end lost 1 base, and 3 bases lay between the germline ends. The CDR3: CASSLAWNTEAFF. The DNA of the CDR3 is TGTGCCAGCAGCTTAGCTTGGAACACTGAAGCTTTCTTT.

J is TRBJ2-1 and V is TRBV5-1; D is perhaps TRBD2 (5 bases). Germline CDR1 and CDR2: SGHRS and YFSETQ. CDR3 length: 14 residues. V was clipped by 1 base and J by 4 bases, with 9 bases between them. CDR3 in amino acids: CASSLLGAYNEQFF. DNA of the CDR3: TGCGCCAGCAGCTTGTTGGGAGCGTACAATGAGCAGTTCTTC.

This rearrangement joins TRBV11-2 to TRBJ1-1; D not resolved. The V end was cut by 5 bases, the J end by 8 bases, with 15 bases between. Germline V gives CDR1 SGHAT, CDR2 FQNNGV. This CDR3 region has 13 residues. CDR3 region: CASSPGGPTEAFF. In nucleotides, the CDR3 is TGTGCCAGCAGCCCCGGAGGGCCGACCGAAGCTTTCTTT.

The rearrangement links TRBV19 to TRBJ2-7, with D unresolved. V lost 6 bases and J lost 4, with 7 bases in between. The CDR3 length is 11 residues. Germline V gene lookup returns CDR1 LNHDA and CDR2 SQIVND (reference sequence). This chain's CDR3 is CASRSGYEQYF. CDR3 DNA: TGTGCCAGTAGGTCAGGATACGAGCAGTACTTC.

The chain joins TRBV9 to TRBJ2-3; 9 bases line up with TRBD1. Unmatched junction bases numbered 5, after V lost 3 bases and J lost 0 bases. Per the germline V gene, CDR1 is SGDLS and CDR2 is YYNGEE. The CDR3 sequence is 16 residues long. CDR3 in DNA: TGTGCCAGCAGCGCTGCACAGGGGGCCAGCACAGATACGCAGTATTTT. Its protein is CASSAAQGASTDTQYF.